This paragraph covers one T cell receptor (beta chain) sequence. This clone is labeled medium-sized (0.01 to 0.1%). No cognate antigen has been identified for it. No much larger clone exists at a distance of one base, and base qualities are not known. The library was generated by PCR. Sequenced using an Illumina HiSeq 4000. High-throughput sequencing was used to profile the TCR beta-chain CDR3 region of every patient. As for the authors' bioinformatics: The researchers built a classifier to tell apart papillary thyroid cancer patients with distant metastasis, based on CDR3 differences among clinicopathological groups. The Shannon index was used to measure repertoire diversity, and the Morisita-Horn index was used to measure how similar tumor and blood repertoires were. Through fastp at Q25 and MiXCR, TCRdb rebuilt clones from the public reads, retaining in-frame beta chains. What appears here as the V and J calls and clone size reflects TCRdb's work, not the paper's. The sample table holds some 4,000 clones, of which roughly 30% were seen once. 16% of the sample is in the top ten clones.

Unmatched junction bases come to 9, with V trimmed by 4 bases and J by 2 bases. The CDR3 holds 16 amino acids from the cysteine to the phenylalanine. Of the read, only the CDR3 DNA is kept; its 48 bases are in frame from base 1. CDR1 LNHDA and CDR2 SQIVND are derived from the germline V gene (reference sequence). The data were obtained in a study of metastatic and nonmetastatic thyroid tumors (dated by TCRdb to 2020 to 2022). About the study as a whole: Repertoires were compared across peripheral blood and tumor or nodule tissue samples from malignant and benign thyroid patients.

General findings and caveats noted by the study authors: TCR beta diversity was reported as significantly higher in malignant tumors than in benign nodules, in both blood and tumor samples.

No treatment had been received by any patient before thyroid surgery. The study retrospectively analysed patient clinical samples collected from about 2012 to 2018 using T-cell receptor beta sequencing. The TCR sequence derives from a male donor with papillary thyroid cancer or a benign thyroid nodule (not recorded which). Some clones in this sample may be carry-over from other donors' samples. The sequencing sample was made of adjacent normal tissue. The V and J segments used are TRBV19 and TRBJ2-3; TRBD2 fits 7 bases in the junction. The DNA is TGTGCCAGTAGTAAAAGGGCTAGCGGAGTCACAGATACGCAGTATTTT. Its translation is CASSKRASGVTDTQYF.